These 26 T cell receptor beta chains were sequenced from one sample in a study of shared clonotypes between healthy human individuals. Profiled with immunoSEQ multiplex PCR; TCRdb holds only in-frame clones, not every one. The sample has under 600,000 clones, approximately 97% seen once. Source material: naive CD4+ T cells sorted from blood. Noted subset: CD45RA+ positively selected. Source of these receptors: a woman in her thirties in good health.

The chain uses TRBV5-8 and TRBJ1-1; TRBD1 matches at 8 bases. Losses at the gene ends were 0 bases for V and 4 bases for J; bases not matched to a gene: 8. The germline V gene encodes CDR1 SGHTS and CDR2 YDEGEE. The CDR3 loop spans 16 amino acids. The CDR3 loop is CASSLEGRGRGTEAFF. CDR3 bases: TGTGCCAGCAGCTTGGAGGGCAGGGGGCGCGGCACTGAAGCTTTCTTT.

J is TRBJ1-2 and V is TRBV2, with D perhaps TRBD1 (5 bases). CDR3 length: 14 residues. The ends were cut back, 4 bases at V and 6 bases at J, with 15 bases in the middle. The germline CDR1 and CDR2 sequences are SNHLY and FYNNEI. The CDR3: CASSVFGGFNGYTF. The CDR3, as DNA: TGTGCCAGCAGTGTGTTTGGGGGTTTTAATGGCTACACCTTC.

The table lists this clone with a few counts. The genes are TRBV2 and TRBJ1-2, with 9 positions matching TRBD1. There are 15 residues in the CDR3. Germline values: CDR1 SNHLY, CDR2 FYNNEI. V was clipped by 6 bases and J by 8 bases; unmatched bases: 13. The CDR3 here is CASRIGVQGAKGYTF. The DNA for the CDR3 is TGTGCCAGCAGGATAGGAGTACAGGGGGCTAAAGGCTACACCTTC.

This chain connects TRBV5-1 to TRBJ2-5, with D possibly being TRBD1 (5 bases). The germline CDR1 and CDR2 sequences are SGHRS and YFSETQ. The CDR3 sequence is 14 residues long. The V and J ends lost 1 base and 3 bases respectively, with 10 bases between them. The CDR3 DNA is TGCGCCAGCAGCTTGAGCAGGGTAGAAGAGACCCAGTACTTC. Translated, it gives CASSLSRVEETQYF.

The V gene is TRBV4-1, the J gene TRBJ2-2, with 8 bases lining up with TRBD2. With 5 bases clipped from V and 5 bases from J, the junction kept 10 bases outside the gene matches. The CDR3 is 16 residues long. The germline CDR1 and CDR2 sequences are MGHRA and YSYEKL. In nucleotides, the CDR3 is TGCGCCAGCAGCTATCTCGCGGGAGGTGGTACCGGGGAGCTGTTTTTT. This sequence encodes CASSYLAGGGTGELFF.

This clone has only one observation. This chain links TRBV19 with TRBJ2-3, with 12 nucleotides matching TRBD2. CDR1 is LNHDA and CDR2 is SQIVND in the germline V gene (reference sequence). V was pared by 6 bases and J by 7 bases, with 8 bases of the junction left unmatched. The CDR3 has 15 residues. The CDR3 protein is CASSLGLAGPNTQYF. CDR3 bases: TGTGCCAGTAGCTTAGGACTAGCGGGACCAAATACGCAGTATTTT.

V gene TRBV28 combines with J gene TRBJ1-5; D remains ambiguous. Trimming removed 7 bases from V and 1 base from J, with 14 bases in between. Germline V gives CDR1 MDHEN, CDR2 SYDVKM. The CDR3 is 15 amino acids. CDR3 sequence: CASITSSESNQPQHF. The CDR3 DNA sequence: TGTGCCAGCATTACCTCCTCAGAAAGCAATCAGCCCCAGCATTTT. The complete variable domain, with remaining parts taken from reference TRBV28 and TRBJ1-5, reads DVKVTQSSRYLVKRTGEKVFLECVQDMDHENMFWYRQDPGLGLRLIYFSYDVKMKEKGDIPEGYSVSREKKERFSLILESASTNQTSMYLCASITSSESNQPQHFGDGTRLSIL.

The chain couples TRBV5-1 to TRBJ1-5; tentatively, D is TRBD1 (5 bases). CDR1 is SGHRS and CDR2 is YFSETQ in the germline V gene. This CDR3 region has 14 residues. Trimming took off 3 bases at V and 0 bases at J, with 7 bases between the two ends. DNA of the CDR3: TGCGCCAGCAGCTGGGACGGTAGCAATCAGCCCCAGCATTTT. Translating it yields CASSWDGSNQPQHF.

The chain recombines TRBV5-1 with TRBJ1-3; TRBD1 matches at 8 bases. The CDR3 consists of 15 residues. Germline loops: CDR1 SGHRS, CDR2 YFSETQ. Unmatched junction bases numbered 10, after V lost 4 bases and J lost 7 bases. The CDR3 DNA follows: TGCGCCAGCAGCCCGGGACAGGAGGGAACGAACACCATATATTTT. Translating gives CASSPGQEGTNTIYF.

The rearrangement links TRBV10-3 to TRBJ2-1, with 15 bases that match TRBD2. Trimming cost V 0 bases and J 7 bases; bases outside gene matches: 7. The CDR3 contains 18 residues. Per the germline V gene, CDR1 is ENHRY and CDR2 is SYGVKD. CDR3 in DNA: TGTGCCATCAGTGAGTCGGGGGGACTAGCGGGAGGACTTAATGAGCAGTTCTTC. It codes for CAISESGGLAGGLNEQFF.

The chain uses TRBV6-1 and TRBJ1-5; D perhaps matches TRBD1 (5 bases). The CDR3 contains 14 residues. Germline CDR1 reads MNHNS; CDR2 reads SASEGT. With 4 bases removed from V and 5 bases from J, the gap between germline ends came to 12 bases. The CDR3 DNA sequence: TGTGCCAGCAGTGGGGTAAGGGGAGATCAGCCCCAGCATTTT. It translates to CASSGVRGDQPQHF.

The rearrangement uses TRBV9 and TRBJ2-7; D uncertain. The CDR3 is 14 amino acids. In germline, CDR1 is SGDLS, CDR2 YYNGEE. V lost 0 bases to trimming and J lost 1 base, with 8 bases between them. CDR3 sequence: CASSVGPGSYEQYF. The CDR3 nucleotides are TGTGCCAGCAGCGTAGGTCCCGGGTCCTACGAGCAGTACTTC. The variable domain in full, completed from reference TRBV9 and TRBJ2-7, reads DSGVTQTPKHLITATGQRVTLRCSPRSGDLSVYWYQQSLDQGLQFLIQYYNGEERAKGNILERFSAQQFPDLHSELNLSSLELGDSALYFCASSVGPGSYEQYFGPGTRLTVT.

The genes are TRBV6-5 and TRBJ2-7; TRBD2 aligns across 7 bases. After removal of 6 bases from V and 7 bases from J, the junction contained 15 bases not matched to a gene. CDR1 MNHEY and CDR2 SVGAGI come from the germline V gene. There are 15 residues in the CDR3. CDR3 coding DNA: TGTGCCAGCAGGGGGGGGACTGCACCTGGTTGGGAGCAGTACTTC. Translating gives CASRGGTAPGWEQYF.

The chain recombines TRBV28 with TRBJ2-7; D might be TRBD2 (7 bases). This CDR3 has 16 amino acids. Trimming left V 6 bases short and J 6 bases short, with 24 bases between. Germline CDR1 and CDR2: MDHEN and SYDVKM. The CDR3 DNA reads TGTGCCAGCAGCCCCCCCGGGGGGCAGGGGAGTATCGAGCAGTACTTC. It yields the protein CASSPPGGQGSIEQYF.

The chain joins TRBV7-9 to TRBJ1-1; perhaps TRBD1 as D (5 bases). CDR3 length: 14 amino acids. The ends were cut back, 1 base at V and 0 bases at J, with 6 bases in the middle. Germline loops: CDR1 SEHNR, CDR2 FQNEAQ (reference sequence). The CDR3 coding sequence is TGTGCCAGCAGCTTAGGACAGCTGAACACTGAAGCTTTCTTT. Protein sequence: CASSLGQLNTEAFF.

Comments on this clone: This CDR3 is also generated by other DNA sequences in the sample. V is TRBV27 and J is TRBJ1-1; D is unclear. CDR3 size: 14 residues. Germline V gene data show CDR1 as MNHEY and CDR2 as SMNVEV (reference sequence). The V and J ends lost 0 bases and 0 bases respectively, with 5 bases between them. CDR3 nucleotides: TGTGCCAGCAGTTTATCGATTCTGAACACTGAAGCTTTCTTT. Amino acid sequence: CASSLSILNTEAFF.

The chain has TRBV28 and TRBJ1-2; weak D call: TRBD1 (5 bases). The CDR3 has 14 residues. V dropped 6 bases and J dropped 2 bases, with 13 bases sitting between them. Germline V gives CDR1 MDHEN, CDR2 SYDVKM. The chain's CDR3 is CASRVGQGNYGYTF. DNA of the CDR3: TGTGCCAGCAGAGTAGGGCAGGGAAACTATGGCTACACCTTC.

The chain employs TRBV6-5 and TRBJ2-7, with D unclear. V gave up 5 bases and J gave up 4 bases, with 15 bases separating them. The CDR3 consists of 14 residues. CDR1 is MNHEY, CDR2 SVGAGI, per germline. DNA for the CDR3: TGTGCCAGCAGTGTGACTTTAAGCGCGTACGAGCAGTACTTC. It encodes CASSVTLSAYEQYF.

V usage is TRBV4-1 and J usage is TRBJ2-7; D uncertain. CDR1 is MGHRA and CDR2 is YSYEKL in the germline V gene. Trimming cost V 4 bases and J 7 bases, with 20 bases left between them. The CDR3 runs 15 residues. CDR3 nucleotide sequence: TGCGCCAGCAGCCTCAGATGGGCAGGACCTAATGAGCAGTACTTC. Its translation is CASSLRWAGPNEQYF.

This chain links TRBV5-4 with TRBJ2-3; the D is unclear. The CDR3 has 16 amino acids. Germline V gene sequence: CDR1 SGHNT, CDR2 YYREEE (reference sequence). Trimming removed 2 bases at V and 0 bases at J, with 13 bases between. The CDR3 loop reads CASSFHGRMSTDTQYF. CDR3 DNA sequence: TGTGCCAGCAGCTTTCATGGTAGGATGAGCACAGATACGCAGTATTTT.

This clone has just one count. CDR3 residues: CATRTGSTDTQYF. The CDR3 bases are TGTGCCACCCGGACAGGGTCCACAGATACGCAGTATTTT. The V gene is TRBV14, the J gene TRBJ2-3; 8 bases are shared with TRBD1. The length of the CDR3 is 13 residues. V shed 10 bases, J shed 2 bases, and the junction held 5 bases outside the gene matches. Germline V gene lookup returns CDR1 SGHDN and CDR2 FVKESK.

The chain uses TRBV4-1 and TRBJ1-1; TRBD1 aligns across 7 bases. The germline V gene has CDR1 MGHRA and CDR2 YSYEKL. The CDR3 covers 16 residues. With 1 base clipped from V and 5 bases from J, the junction kept 10 bases outside the gene matches. The CDR3 spells CASSQGGTRGLTEAFF. For the CDR3, the DNA is TGCGCCAGCAGCCAAGGGGGGACGAGGGGGCTGACTGAAGCTTTCTTT.

This chain uses TRBV7-9 with TRBJ2-7; the D is unclear. The CDR3 spans 14 residues. Germline CDR1 SEHNR, CDR2 FQNEAQ (reference sequence). Trimming took off 5 bases at V and 1 base at J, with 12 bases between the two ends. CDR3 sequence (DNA): TGTGCCAGCAGCCTCAGTCGGAATTCCTACGAGCAGTACTTC. It translates to CASSLSRNSYEQYF.

The chain combines TRBV7-2 with TRBJ2-2; no firm D call. The V end lost 1 base, the J end lost 6 bases, and 18 bases lay between the germline ends. CDR1 SGHTA and CDR2 FQGNSA come from the germline V gene. The CDR3 spans 17 residues. The CDR3 region is CASSLVRLRFVSGELFF. CDR3 DNA: TGTGCCAGCAGCTTAGTGCGACTCCGCTTCGTCTCCGGGGAGCTGTTTTTT. Based on the CDR3 plus reference TRBV7-2 and TRBJ2-2, the full variable domain is GAGVSQSPSNKVTEKGKDVELRCDPISGHTALYWYRQSLGQGLEFLIYFQGNSAPDKSGLPSDRFSAERTGGSVSTLTIQRTQQEDSAVYLCASSLVRLRFVSGELFFGEGSRLTVL.

The chain combines TRBV2 with TRBJ1-5; maybe TRBD1 (5 bases). CDR1 is SNHLY, CDR2 FYNNEI, per germline. The CDR3 totals 15 residues. V lost 1 base, J lost 3 bases, and 10 bases lay in between. CDR3 coding DNA: TGTGCCAGCAGTGAAGAGGGGCCGTTCAATCAGCCCCAGCATTTT. Amino acid sequence: CASSEEGPFNQPQHF. Based on the CDR3 plus reference TRBV2 and TRBJ1-5, the full variable domain is EPEVTQTPSHQVTQMGQEVILRCVPISNHLYFYWYRQILGQKVEFLVSFYNNEISEKSEIFDDQFSVERPDGSNFTLKIRSTKLEDSAMYFCASSEEGPFNQPQHFGDGTRLSIL.

The chain uses TRBV5-1 and TRBJ1-1; D unresolved. V lost 2 bases and J lost 4, with 15 bases in between. This CDR3 region has 15 residues. Germline CDR1 and CDR2: SGHRS and YFSETQ. This chain's CDR3 is CASSFHQTGSTEAFF. The CDR3 region has the DNA TGCGCCAGCAGCTTCCATCAGACCGGATCCACTGAAGCTTTCTTT.